This note documents a single TCR beta chain sequence. The sample originates from a study of T cell changes during pregnancy in multiple sclerosis. The table came from immunoSEQ multiplex PCR; TCRdb's copy has only in-frame clones and leaves some out. The sample lists tens of thousands of clones; 91% were seen once. The TCR originated in a female donor in good health, enrolled as a control in a pregnancy study. The sample was peripheral blood, taken after pregnancy.

CDR3 in amino acids: CASSHGLRGSYNEQFF. The DNA of the CDR3 is TGTGCCAGCAGCCATGGCCTGCGCGGCTCCTACAATGAGCAGTTCTTC. V and J are TRBV14 and TRBJ2-1; unclear D gene. This CDR3 is built from 16 residues. With 3 bases removed from V and 0 bases from J, the gap between germline ends came to 12 bases. CDR1 is SGHDN and CDR2 is FVKESK in the germline V gene.